Each of the 10 T cell receptor beta chains below was sequenced from the same sample in a study of neurological immune-mediated disorders (dated by TCRdb to about 2019). Libraries were prepared through 5' RACE. Reads for this sample came from an Illumina HiSeq 2500. TCRdb trimmed the raw reads at Q25, called clones with MiXCR and kept productive beta chains. Each entry merges the rows of one CDR3 protein and shows their most common DNA and genes. This sample lists roughly 41,000 distinct CDR3 sequences; about 2% were detected once. The ten largest clones capture 2% to 2.5% of the sample. The sample taken for sequencing was PBMCs. The source of these receptors is a woman between 35 and 50 years old with multiple sclerosis.

The V call is TRBV20-1, the J call TRBJ1-1; perhaps TRBD1 as D (6 bases). The CDR3 consists of 14 residues. Per germline, CDR1 DFQATT and CDR2 SNEGSKA (reference sequence). V gave up 0 bases and J gave up 11 bases, with 19 bases separating them. The CDR3 DNA follows: TGCAGTGCTAGAGAGAAGGGGGGCGCAGAGGGCGCTTTCTTT. Its protein is CSAREKGGAEGAFF.

In its sample, this clonotype was seen many times. This sequence joins TRBV14 and TRBJ1-4; D might be TRBD1 (6 bases). The germline V gene encodes CDR1 SGHDN and CDR2 FVKESK. V was pared by 3 bases and J by 7 bases, with 15 bases between. CDR3 length: 15 amino acids. The CDR3 region has the DNA TGTGCCAGCAGCCACCCCGGGGGGGCTGGTGAAAAACTGTTTTTT. Its protein product is CASSHPGGAGEKLFF.

This clonotype was observed at least ten times. Written as DNA, the CDR3 is TGCGCCAGCAGCATCCAGGGTAACAATGAGCAGTTCTTC. Protein product: CASSIQGNNEQFF. The chain is built from TRBV5-1 and TRBJ2-1; D possibly corresponds to TRBD1 (5 bases). The CDR3 contains 13 residues. V was shortened by 4 bases and J by 5 bases, with 10 bases between the two germline ends. Germline V gene lookup returns CDR1 SGHRS and CDR2 YFSETQ.

This clonotype was counted many times. The chain recombines TRBV27 with TRBJ1-2; tentative D call: TRBD1 (6 bases). The germline CDR1 and CDR2 sequences are MNHEY and SMNVEV (reference sequence). The CDR3 is made up of 15 amino acids. Trimming removed 6 bases from V and 4 bases from J, with 18 bases in between. CDR3 in amino acids: CASRGDGGSGYGYTF. The CDR3 bases are TGTGCCAGCAGAGGGGATGGGGGCAGTGGCTATGGCTACACCTTC.

This clonotype was seen many times. The chain couples TRBV10-3 to TRBJ1-3; TRBD1 aligns across 7 bases. The junction had 13 bases not matched to a gene; V was cut back by 5 bases and J by 0 bases. CDR1 and CDR2 from the germline V gene are ENHRY and SYGVKD. The CDR3 loop spans 18 amino acids. CDR3 DNA: TGTGCCATCAGTCACAAGACGACAGGGCCGAGCTCTGGAAACACCATATATTTT. Protein sequence: CAISHKTTGPSSGNTIYF.

This clonotype was recorded many times. The J gene is TRBJ2-3, the V gene TRBV4-1; a weak D match, TRBD1 (6 bases). The germline V and J ends were trimmed by 4 bases and 0 bases, with 11 bases remaining between them. Germline assignment: CDR1 MGHRA and CDR2 YSYEKL. CDR3 size: 15 residues. Here the CDR3 reads CASSPGQRSTDTQYF. The CDR3 coding sequence is TGCGCCAGCAGCCCCGGACAGCGTAGCACAGATACGCAGTATTTT.

This clonotype showed up many times. The chain links TRBV11-2 to TRBJ2-1; D is tentatively TRBD1 or TRBD2 (6 bases each). The V and J ends lost 1 base and 2 bases respectively, with 15 bases between them. The CDR3 extends over 17 amino acids. Germline CDR1 reads SGHAT; CDR2 reads FQNNGV. The CDR3 is CASSLGVRGATYNEQFF. The DNA of the CDR3 is TGTGCCAGCAGCTTAGGAGTTAGGGGGGCAACCTACAATGAGCAGTTCTTC.

The J gene is TRBJ1-4, the V gene TRBV5-1; 9 bases align to TRBD1. V shed 4 bases, J shed 10 bases, and the junction held 8 bases outside the gene matches. Germline loops: CDR1 SGHRS, CDR2 YFSETQ. This CDR3 is 14 amino acids long. CDR3 coding DNA: TGCGCCAGCAGCGTCCAGGACAGGGGCGGAAAACTGTTTTTT. This codes for CASSVQDRGGKLFF.

This clonotype was recorded many times. The chain couples TRBV29-1 to TRBJ2-3; TRBD1 matches 10 bases. The CDR3 is made up of 15 amino acids. The germline CDR1 and CDR2 sequences are SQVTM and ANQGSEA. V gave up 4 bases and J gave up 1 base; unmatched junction bases: 5. The CDR3: CSVVGTGVGTDTQYF. The CDR3 DNA follows: TGCAGCGTTGTGGGGACAGGGGTCGGCACAGATACGCAGTATTTT.

This clonotype was recorded many times. The J gene is TRBJ2-2, the V gene TRBV10-3; D ambiguous. V was trimmed by 3 bases and J by 8 bases, leaving 13 bases between them. In germline, CDR1 is ENHRY, CDR2 SYGVKD. This CDR3 comprises 14 residues. In DNA form, the CDR3 reads TGTGCCATCAGTGAAGGCGGCGGACGTGGGGAGCTGTTTTTT. This gives the protein CAISEGGGRGELFF.